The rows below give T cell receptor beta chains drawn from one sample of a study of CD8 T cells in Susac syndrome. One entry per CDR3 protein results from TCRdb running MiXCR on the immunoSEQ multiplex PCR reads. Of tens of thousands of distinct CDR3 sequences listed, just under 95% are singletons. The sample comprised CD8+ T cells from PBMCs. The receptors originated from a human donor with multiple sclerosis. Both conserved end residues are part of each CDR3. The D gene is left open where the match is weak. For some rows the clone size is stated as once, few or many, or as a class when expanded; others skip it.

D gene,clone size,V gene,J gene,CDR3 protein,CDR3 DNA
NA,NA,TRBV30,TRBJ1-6,CAWSVGQGANSPLHF,TGTGCCTGGAGTGTAGGGCAGGGCGCAAATTCACCCCTCCACTTT
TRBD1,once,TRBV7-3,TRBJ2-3,CASSSGTGDVDTQYF,TGTGCCAGCAGCTCCGGGACAGGGGACGTGGATACGCAGTATTTT
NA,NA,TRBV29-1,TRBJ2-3,CSVEGRGNTDTQYF,TGCAGCGTTGAAGGTCGGGGGAACACAGATACGCAGTATTTT
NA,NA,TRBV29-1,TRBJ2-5,CSVGGGTGEWTQYF,TGCAGCGTTGGCGGGGGCACAGGTGAATGGACCCAGTACTTC
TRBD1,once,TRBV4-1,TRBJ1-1,CASSARGTGEPEAFF,TGCGCCAGCAGCGCAAGAGGGACAGGAGAACCTGAAGCTTTCTTT
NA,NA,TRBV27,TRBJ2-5,CASAPSGPGETQYF,TGTGCCAGCGCCCCTAGTGGGCCCGGAGAGACCCAGTACTTC
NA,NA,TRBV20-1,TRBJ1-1,CSGATGPGNTEAFF,TGCAGTGGGGCTACCGGGCCAGGGAACACTGAAGCTTTCTTT
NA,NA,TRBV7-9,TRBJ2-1,CASRSGWAGTDNEQFF,TGTGCCAGCAGGTCCGGTTGGGCAGGGACTGACAATGAGCAGTTCTTC
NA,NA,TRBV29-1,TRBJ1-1,CSGEGLTEAFF,TGCAGTGGCGAAGGGCTTACTGAAGCTTTCTTT
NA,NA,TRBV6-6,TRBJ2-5,CASSYSVLAAQGQYF,TGTGCCAGCAGTTACTCGGTGCTAGCCGCCCAAGGACAGTACTTC
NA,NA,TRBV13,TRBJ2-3,CASSLVRDTQYF,TGTGCCAGCAGCTTAGTTAGAGATACGCAGTATTTT
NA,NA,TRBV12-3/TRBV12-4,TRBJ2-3,CASSFPSGTESRQYF,TGTGCCAGCAGTTTTCCCTCTGGGACGGAAAGTAGGCAGTATTTT
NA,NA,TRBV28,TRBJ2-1,CASSFPPPHWNEQFF,TGTGCCAGCAGTTTTCCCCCCCCTCACTGGAATGAGCAGTTCTTC
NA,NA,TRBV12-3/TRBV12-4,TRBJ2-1,CASSLADSQYNEQFF,TGTGCCAGCAGTTTAGCTGACTCGCAATACAATGAGCAGTTCTTC
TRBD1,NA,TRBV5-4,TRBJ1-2,CASSLADRGRRDGYTF,TGTGCCAGCAGCTTGGCAGACAGGGGGCGGAGGGATGGCTACACCTTC
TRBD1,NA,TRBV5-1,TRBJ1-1,CASRVGTENTEAFF,TGCGCCAGCAGAGTCGGGACAGAGAACACTGAAGCTTTCTTT
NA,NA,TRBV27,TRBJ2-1,CASSLTRDNEQFF,TGTGCCAGCAGTTTAACTAGGGACAATGAGCAGTTCTTC
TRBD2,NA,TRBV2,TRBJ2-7,CASTFSGGETYEQYF,TGTGCCAGCACCTTCTCGGGGGGAGAAACCTACGAGCAGTACTTC
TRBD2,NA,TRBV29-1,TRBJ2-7,CSVDLTSGGGYEQYF,TGCAGCGTTGACCTCACTAGCGGCGGGGGCTACGAGCAGTACTTC
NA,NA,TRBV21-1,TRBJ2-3,CASSKGGDSTSTDTQYF,TGTGCCAGCAGCAAAGGAGGGGACTCAACTAGCACAGATACGCAGTATTTT
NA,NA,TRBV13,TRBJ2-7,CASSLGQGSEQYF,TGTGCCAGCAGCTTAGGCCAGGGAAGCGAGCAGTACTTC
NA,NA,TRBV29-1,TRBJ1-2,CSARGAYGYTF,TGCAGCGCGAGGGGGGCCTATGGCTACACCTTC
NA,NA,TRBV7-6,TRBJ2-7,CASSYGQHYEQYF,TGTGCCAGCAGCTATGGACAGCACTACGAGCAGTACTTC
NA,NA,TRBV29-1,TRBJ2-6,CSVEPLGVSGANVLTF,TGCAGCGTTGAACCTCTGGGTGTTTCTGGGGCCAACGTCCTGACTTTC
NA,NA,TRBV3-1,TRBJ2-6,CASSYPGGANVLTF,TGTGCCAGCAGTTATCCTGGAGGGGCCAACGTCCTGACTTTC
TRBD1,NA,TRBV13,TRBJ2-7,CASSSLTGFTDRIVDEQYF,TGTGCCAGCAGCTCCCTGACAGGGTTTACTGATAGGATTGTCGACGAGCAGTACTTC
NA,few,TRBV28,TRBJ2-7,CASSLGTSYEQYF,TGTGCCAGCAGTTTAGGGACCTCCTACGAGCAGTACTTC
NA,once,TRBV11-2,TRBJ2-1,CASRGGVRDEQFF,TGTGCCAGCAGGGGGGGCGTTAGGGATGAGCAGTTCTTC
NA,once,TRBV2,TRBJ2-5,CASRIEVWETQYF,TGTGCCAGCAGAATTGAGGTTTGGGAGACCCAGTACTTC
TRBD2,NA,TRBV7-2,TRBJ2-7,CASSFSGGADEQYF,TGTGCCAGCAGCTTTAGCGGGGGGGCGGACGAGCAGTACTTC
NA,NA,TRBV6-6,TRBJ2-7,CASSYGGAYYEQYF,TGTGCCAGCAGTTACGGAGGGGCTTATTACGAGCAGTACTTC
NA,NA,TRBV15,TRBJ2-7,CATSSATGTYEQYF,TGTGCCACCAGCAGTGCGACGGGGACCTACGAGCAGTACTTC
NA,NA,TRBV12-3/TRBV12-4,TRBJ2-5,CASSPPRGGGETQYF,TGTGCCAGCAGCCCCCCCAGGGGAGGAGGCGAGACCCAGTACTTC
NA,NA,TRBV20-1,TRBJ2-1,CSAPDSNSYNEQFF,TGCAGTGCTCCGGACTCGAACTCCTACAATGAGCAGTTCTTC
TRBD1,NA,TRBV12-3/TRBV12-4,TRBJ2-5,CASSPGTGGYQETQYF,TGTGCCAGCAGTCCGGGGACAGGGGGGTACCAAGAGACCCAGTACTTC
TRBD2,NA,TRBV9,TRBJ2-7,CASSPGSGSGATPEQYF,TGTGCCAGCAGCCCTGGTTCAGGGAGCGGGGCTACACCCGAGCAGTACTTC
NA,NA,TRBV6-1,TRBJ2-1,CASSPGTFDSSYNEQFF,TGTGCCAGCAGTCCAGGGACATTCGACAGCTCCTACAATGAGCAGTTCTTC
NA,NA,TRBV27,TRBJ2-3,CASSFRGKDTQYF,TGTGCCAGCAGTTTTCGGGGAAAAGATACGCAGTATTTT
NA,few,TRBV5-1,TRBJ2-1,CASSSYDGYNEQFF,TGCGCCAGCAGCTCATATGACGGTTACAATGAGCAGTTCTTC
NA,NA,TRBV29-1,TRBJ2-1,CSVEVLGGDEQFF,TGCAGCGTTGAAGTCCTAGGGGGAGATGAGCAGTTCTTC